A single TCR beta chain is shown here with its context. The data belong to a study of blood T cell repertoires in COVID-19. Some clones are missing from TCRdb's copy, which holds only in-frame ones; the method was immunoSEQ multiplex PCR. This sample carries approximately 330,000 clones, about 86% of them seen once, and the ten largest clones take 4% to 5.5%. The V gene lost 2 bases and the J gene lost 4 bases, with 20 bases spanning the gap. The V gene's germline CDR1 is SEHNR and CDR2 FQNEAQ (reference sequence). There are 17 residues in the CDR3. This TCR was sampled from a woman aged 40 to 50 with acute COVID-19. The rearrangement links TRBV7-9 to TRBJ1-2; D gene ambiguous. Sequenced input: PBMCs or T cells enriched from blood (not recorded which). The CDR3 coding sequence is TGTGCCAGCAGCTTAAGGCTTACCGCCCCCCCTAGCTATGGCTACACCTTC. It codes for CASSLRLTAPPSYGYTF.